This T cell receptor beta chain is drawn from a study of T cells in Graves' hyperthyroidism and ophthalmopathy. Broader study findings: The model made its ophthalmopathy prediction, and onset followed a median 6.5 months later.

This clonotype has at least ten counts. Its antigen is still unknown. RNA transcripts provided the source from which TCR beta CDR3 regions were amplified. RT-PCR in the first round (using the HTBI primer set) targeted the TCR CDR3. TCRdb reanalysed the multiplex PCR reads using MiXCR and keeps one entry per CDR3 protein. The table records about half a million distinct CDR3 sequences, around 21% of them present only once. Investigators excluded patients with uncontrolled infection, other autoimmune disease, pregnancy or lactation. From approximately 9.1 ml of fresh peripheral blood, PBMCs were isolated. The ends lost 3 bases at V and 1 base at J; junction bases unmatched: 8. CDR3 length equals 17 residues. Germline assignment: CDR1 LNHNV and CDR2 YYDKDF (reference sequence).

The receptor was isolated from a man younger than 35 with Graves' hyperthyroidism. V usage is TRBV15 and J usage is TRBJ1-5; 8 bases agree with TRBD1. The source material was blood. The CDR3: CATSSSQGDRSNQPQHF. The CDR3 DNA reads as TGTGCCACCAGCAGCTCCCAAGGGGACAGGAGCAATCAGCCCCAGCATTTT.